This TCR beta chain was found in a study of blood T cell repertoires in COVID-19. Study summary: Sample material is recorded as cDNA or gDNA derived from T cells, B-cell-depleted T cells, or PBMCs.

This CDR3 spans 15 amino acids. The germline CDR1 and CDR2 sequences are MGHRA and YSYEKL. V gave up 3 bases and J gave up 5 bases, with 15 bases separating them. Original processing notes: Scientists estimated how many nucleated cells there were by amplifying reference gene primers. Only in-frame clones appear in the TCRdb table, and some are missing; sequencing was by immunoSEQ multiplex PCR. Clonal size and the V and J genes are those of that table, whereas D and trimming came from the DNA. Of approximately 170,000 clones listed, 80% to 85% are singletons. Cohorts were assigned according to the clinical history that participants reported. The recovered donors of Cohort 3 showed two negative PCRs, clearance, or symptom resolution.

The chain uses TRBV4-1 and TRBJ2-3; TRBD2 is a possible D gene (5 bases). Sequencing used PBMCs or T cells enriched from blood (not recorded which). This clonotype was sampled from a woman aged 50 to 60 who had recovered from COVID-19. CDR3 amino acids: CASSHQQDSLDTQYF. CDR3 nucleotide sequence: TGCGCCAGCAGCCACCAGCAGGACTCCCTAGATACGCAGTATTTT.